Below, 32 T cell receptor beta chains from the same sample are listed, as sequenced in a study of CXCR3-negative and CXCR3-positive naive CD8 T cells. Study-level findings and limits: The TRB CDR3s that CXCR3-positive naive cells carried were more hydrophobic than those of CXCR3-negative naive cells.

Libraries of TRB cDNA were made by 5' RACE and carried UMIs. With the 5' RACE reads reprocessed, TCRdb shows one record per CDR3 protein and no DNA. The table lists about 89,000 distinct CDR3 sequences. These receptors have no identified antigens. Sequencing input: naive CXCR3+ CD8+ T cells from blood. Described subset: CD45RO-CCR7+CD27+CD95- naive CD8+ T cells expressing CXCR3 (TNR3+). Every receptor here comes from a human donor in good health. Some clones in this sample may be carry-over from other donors' samples.

The rearrangement links TRBV7-7 to TRBJ2-7. The CDR3 consists of 16 residues. Germline V gene lookup returns CDR1 SSHAT and CDR2 FNYEAQ (reference sequence). The CDR3 is CASSLVKGASSYEQYF.

The rearrangement joins TRBV7-8 to TRBJ2-7; the TCRdb call, TRBD2, lacks DNA for checking. The length of the CDR3 is 13 residues. CDR1 is SGHVS and CDR2 is FQNEAQ in the germline V gene. The CDR3 reads CASSLGLDYEQYF.

The chain couples TRBV19 to TRBJ2-1; with no DNA, the TCRdb D assignment of TRBD1 cannot be verified. Germline CDR1 reads LNHDA; CDR2 reads SQIVND (reference sequence). CDR3 length: 11 amino acids. This CDR3 is CASSGGYEQFF. The full variable domain, its missing parts supplied by reference TRBV19 and TRBJ2-1, is DGGITQSPKYLFRKEGQNVTLSCEQNLNHDAMYWYRQDPGQGLRLIYYSQIVNDFQKGDIAEGYSVSREKKESFPLTVTSAQKNPTAFYLCASSGGYEQFFGPGTRLTVL.

This sequence joins TRBV5-8 and TRBJ2-7; TCRdb indicates TRBD1, and absent DNA this call remains unverified. The V gene's germline CDR1 is SGHTS and CDR2 YDEGEE. The CDR3 consists of 14 residues. CDR3 sequence reads: CASSLGGAPYEQYF.

V usage is TRBV12-3 or TRBV12-4 and J usage is TRBJ1-1; TCRdb's D call of TRBD1 is untestable without DNA. This CDR3 has 13 residues. CDR3 amino acids: CASSFRENIEAFF.

The V gene is TRBV6-5, the J gene TRBJ2-5; lacking DNA, the TRBD1 call made by TCRdb goes unchecked. This CDR3 has 14 amino acids. Germline values: CDR1 MNHEY, CDR2 SVGAGI. CDR3 amino acids: CASSYSRGGETQYF.

This sequence joins TRBV15 and TRBJ2-1; TCRdb reports TRBD1, a call that lacks DNA to check it against. The CDR3 is 14 amino acids. The germline CDR1 and CDR2 sequences are LNHNV and YYDKDF (reference sequence). CDR3 loop: CATSSRGRTNEQFF. Complete variable domain (other parts from reference TRBV15 and TRBJ2-1): DAMVIQNPRYQVTQFGKPVTLSCSQTLNHNVMYWYQQKSSQAPKLLFHYYDKDFNNEADTPDNFQSRRPNTSFCFLDIRSPGLGDTAMYLCATSSRGRTNEQFFGPGTRLTVL.

The chain joins TRBV6-1 to TRBJ2-4; TCRdb's D call, TRBD1, is unchecked because there is no DNA. The V gene's germline CDR1 is MNHNS and CDR2 SASEGT. The length of the CDR3 is 15 residues. Here the CDR3 reads CASKIRGVPKNIQYF.

The V call is TRBV27, the J call TRBJ2-2; absent DNA, TCRdb's TRBD1 call cannot be checked. The CDR3 runs to 15 residues. Germline V gene sequence: CDR1 MNHEY, CDR2 SMNVEV (reference sequence). The chain's CDR3 is CASSLSPSNTGELFF.

This rearrangement joins TRBV15 to TRBJ2-1; TCRdb proposes TRBD1, but this gene call is untestable without DNA. The CDR3 has 14 residues. Germline values: CDR1 LNHNV, CDR2 YYDKDF (reference sequence). The CDR3: CATSPGTQDDEQFF.

The gene calls are TRBV28 and TRBJ2-7; there is no DNA to check the TCRdb D call of TRBD1. Looked up from germline, CDR1 is MDHEN and CDR2 is SYDVKM. CDR3 length equals 13 residues. CDR3 amino acids: CASSFVGEYEQYF.

The chain employs TRBV4-3 and TRBJ2-5; without DNA, the TCRdb call of TRBD1 cannot be checked. Germline assignment: CDR1 LGHNA and CDR2 YSLEER. This CDR3 is 15 amino acids long. The CDR3 reads CASSQGTGTRETQYF.

J is TRBJ2-1 and V is TRBV7-3; TCRdb's D call of TRBD2 is untestable without DNA. The CDR3 totals 14 residues. Germline CDR1 is SGHTA and CDR2 is FQGTGA. CDR3: CASSPGGSNNEQFF.

This sequence joins TRBV24-1 and TRBJ2-1; TCRdb selects TRBD2, and the lack of DNA leaves this call unchecked. This CDR3 comprises 13 residues. Germline CDR1 and CDR2: KGHDR and SFDVKD. The CDR3 reads CATSDFDPQGEFF.

The chain is built from TRBV28 and TRBJ2-5; absent DNA, TCRdb's TRBD1 call cannot be checked. Germline V lookup: CDR1 MDHEN, CDR2 SYDVKM. The CDR3 has 17 residues. CDR3 sequence reads: CASSQLVLRREQETQYF.

The chain uses TRBV5-5 and TRBJ1-1. The CDR3 extends over 14 amino acids. Germline loops: CDR1 SGHKS, CDR2 YYEKEE (reference sequence). The chain's CDR3 is CASSLDRGNTEAFF.

J is TRBJ2-7 and V is TRBV27; absent DNA, TCRdb's TRBD1 call cannot be checked. Germline V lookup: CDR1 MNHEY, CDR2 SMNVEV (reference sequence). CDR3 length: 15 residues. This CDR3 reads CASSPSPTGAVEQYF.

The chain joins TRBV10-3 to TRBJ1-5; the D call of TRBD1 rests on TCRdb alone, since no DNA is present to check it. This CDR3 has 18 amino acids. The germline V gene encodes CDR1 ENHRY and CDR2 SYGVKD. The CDR3 sequence is CAISPGQEIVGSNQPQHF.

The chain uses TRBV29-1 and TRBJ2-1; the D call from TCRdb, TRBD2, cannot be confirmed without DNA. The CDR3 totals 16 residues. Germline values: CDR1 SQVTM, CDR2 ANQGSEA. Here the CDR3 reads CSVGEASGSAYNEQFF.

The V gene is TRBV5-5, the J gene TRBJ2-1. Per the germline V gene, CDR1 is SGHKS and CDR2 is YYEKEE (reference sequence). This CDR3 is 15 amino acids long. CDR3 amino acids: CASSLGPSSYNEQFF.

V is TRBV12-3 or TRBV12-4 and J is TRBJ1-5. The CDR3 has 15 amino acids. The CDR3: CASSLSGDSNQPQHF.

The chain employs TRBV29-1 and TRBJ1-2; the D call from TCRdb, TRBD1, cannot be confirmed without DNA. This CDR3 region has 15 residues. CDR1 and CDR2 from the germline V gene are SQVTM and ANQGSEA. The CDR3 loop reads CSALWPGQGIQGYTF. The full variable domain, completed using reference TRBV29-1 and TRBJ1-2, is SAVISQKPSRDICQRGTSLTIQCQVDSQVTMMFWYRQQPGQSLTLIATANQGSEATYESGFVIDKFPISRPNLTFSTLTVSNMSPEDSSIYLCSALWPGQGIQGYTFGSGTRLTVV.

The chain joins TRBV6-6 to TRBJ2-1. This CDR3 comprises 12 residues. Germline V CDR1 and CDR2: MNHNY, SVGAGI (reference sequence). CDR3 sequence: CASSYSEPEQFF.

The chain's CDR3 is CASSILHTLNLQGDTEAFF. This rearrangement joins TRBV28 to TRBJ1-1; TCRdb indicates TRBD1, and absent DNA this call remains unverified. The CDR3 has 19 residues. Germline V gene sequence: CDR1 MDHEN, CDR2 SYDVKM.

This sequence joins TRBV29-1 and TRBJ1-2; TCRdb names TRBD1, which stays unverified in the absence of DNA. There are 14 residues in the CDR3. Germline-derived CDR1 and CDR2 are SQVTM and ANQGSEA. The CDR3 loop is CSVARTGFNYGYTF.

V gene TRBV10-1 combines with J gene TRBJ2-7; TCRdb's D call of TRBD1 is untestable without DNA. Germline loops: CDR1 WNHNN, CDR2 SYGVQD (reference sequence). This CDR3 has 14 residues. This chain's CDR3 is CASSEVPKAYEQYF.

This chain connects TRBV4-2 to TRBJ2-7; the D call of TRBD1 rests on TCRdb alone, since no DNA is present to check it. This CDR3 has 15 residues. CDR1 LGHNA and CDR2 YNFKEQ come from the germline V gene. The CDR3 sequence is CASSQNGQGLYEQYF.

This chain connects TRBV10-3 to TRBJ2-7; the D call from TCRdb, TRBD2, cannot be confirmed without DNA. The V gene's germline CDR1 is ENHRY and CDR2 SYGVKD. The CDR3 sequence is 14 residues long. CDR3 protein: CAISTSGDGGEQYF.

The V and J genes are TRBV6-1 and TRBJ2-3. The CDR3 is 14 amino acids. Germline CDR1 MNHNS, CDR2 SASEGT. The CDR3 sequence is CASSEWPTTDTQYF.

The chain links TRBV28 to TRBJ2-7; TCRdb's D call, TRBD1, is unchecked because there is no DNA. The germline V gene has CDR1 MDHEN and CDR2 SYDVKM. The CDR3 runs to 14 residues. CDR3 loop: CASSAGDLGLSEYF.

The J gene is TRBJ2-1, the V gene TRBV28; TCRdb selects TRBD2, and the lack of DNA leaves this call unchecked. The germline V gene encodes CDR1 MDHEN and CDR2 SYDVKM. This CDR3 region has 17 residues. The CDR3 sequence: CASSFSRAGTSYNEQFF.

The chain carries TRBV28 and TRBJ2-7; there is no DNA to check the TCRdb D call of TRBD2. Germline V gene data show CDR1 as MDHEN and CDR2 as SYDVKM. The CDR3 runs 13 residues. The CDR3 spells CASSLGGEMEPYF.